The sequence of this T cell receptor beta chain was determined in a study of blood T cells in healthy people across ages. Turning to the study itself: In model experiments, template switching was able to capture about one barcoded beta molecule for every two T cells that were present.

Germline V gene data show CDR1 as MNHEY and CDR2 as SVGEGT. The CDR3 runs 13 residues. V dropped 5 bases and J dropped 3 bases, with 9 bases sitting between them. This clonotype was counted only a few times. The antigen remains unidentified. Alongside a J-beta primer mix, a sample-barcoded 5' primer served in a second PCR lasting about 7 to 12 cycles. One entry per CDR3 protein, called by TCRdb with MiXCR from the 5' RACE reads. The sample lists more than 1,400,000 distinct CDR3 sequences; about 40% were seen once. Study-level findings and limits: Diversity of TCR beta correlated strongly with naive T cell percentage.

The sample taken for sequencing was blood. The sequence derives from a woman between 18 and 29 years old in good health. The rearrangement uses TRBV6-2 or TRBV6-3 and TRBJ2-3; D not resolved. The CDR3 is CASSALITDTQYF. DNA of the CDR3: TGTGCCAGCAGTGCTTTGATAACAGATACGCAGTATTTT.